Reported below is one T cell receptor beta chain. As yet, its antigen is unknown. Produced via immunoSEQ multiplex PCR; TCRdb's table is partial and in-frame only. The table has some 30,000 clones, 70% to 80% seen once. Trimming removed 6 bases from V and 0 bases from J, with 9 bases in between. The CDR3 loop spans 14 amino acids. Germline V gene data show CDR1 as MNHNS and CDR2 as SASEGT. This sample was taken from a study of T cells in narcolepsy. Broader study findings: Reportedly, autoreactive clonotypes were serially detected in patients' blood but not controls'.

The source of this sequence is a human donor with narcolepsy. The chain uses TRBV6-1 and TRBJ1-3; D unclear. The sample consisted of CD45RA- memory CD4+ T cells from PBMCs. CDR3: CASSLTSSGNTIYF. For the CDR3, the DNA is TGTGCCAGCAGCCTAACGTCCTCTGGAAACACCATATATTTT.